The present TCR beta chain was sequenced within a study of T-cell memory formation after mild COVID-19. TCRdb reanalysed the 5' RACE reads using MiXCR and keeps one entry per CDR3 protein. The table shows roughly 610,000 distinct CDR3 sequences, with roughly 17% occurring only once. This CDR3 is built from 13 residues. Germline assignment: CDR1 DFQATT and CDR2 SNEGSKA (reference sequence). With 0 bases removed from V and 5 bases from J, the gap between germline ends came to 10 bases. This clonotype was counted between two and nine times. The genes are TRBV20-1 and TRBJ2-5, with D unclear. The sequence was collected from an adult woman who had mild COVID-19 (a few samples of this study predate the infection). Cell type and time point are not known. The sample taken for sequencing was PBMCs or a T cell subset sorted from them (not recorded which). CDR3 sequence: CSARDSWFETQYF. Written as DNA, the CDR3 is TGCAGTGCTAGAGACTCCTGGTTCGAGACCCAGTACTTC.